This T cell receptor (beta chain) was profiled in a study of circulating tumor DNA in untreated peripheral T-cell lymphoma. Only in-frame clones appear in the TCRdb table, and some are missing; sequencing was by immunoSEQ multiplex PCR. This sample has fewer than 11,000 clones, with about 76% found just once. Germline values: CDR1 MNHGY, CDR2 SAAAGT. The CDR3 extends over 14 amino acids. Unmatched junction bases numbered 5, after V lost 4 bases and J lost 5 bases. This rearrangement joins TRBV6-8 to TRBJ1-3; 7 bases match TRBD1. The sample comprised tumor tissue. This TCR came from a human donor with peripheral T-cell lymphoma. Written as DNA, the CDR3 is TGTGCCAGCAGTTCGGAGGGGGCTAGAAACACCATATATTTT. This codes for CASSSEGARNTIYF.